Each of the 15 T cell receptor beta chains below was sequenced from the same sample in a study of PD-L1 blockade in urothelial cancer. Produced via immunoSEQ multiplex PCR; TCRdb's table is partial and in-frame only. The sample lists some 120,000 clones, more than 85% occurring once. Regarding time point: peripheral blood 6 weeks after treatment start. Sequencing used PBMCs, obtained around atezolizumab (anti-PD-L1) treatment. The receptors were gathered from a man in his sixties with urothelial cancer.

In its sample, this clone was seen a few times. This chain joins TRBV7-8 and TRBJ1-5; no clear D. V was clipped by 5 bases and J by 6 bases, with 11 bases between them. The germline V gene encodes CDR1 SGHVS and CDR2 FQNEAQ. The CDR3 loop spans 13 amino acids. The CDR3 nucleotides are TGTGCCAGCAGCCCTGGCCCGGGTCAGCCCCAGCATTTT. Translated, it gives CASSPGPGQPQHF.

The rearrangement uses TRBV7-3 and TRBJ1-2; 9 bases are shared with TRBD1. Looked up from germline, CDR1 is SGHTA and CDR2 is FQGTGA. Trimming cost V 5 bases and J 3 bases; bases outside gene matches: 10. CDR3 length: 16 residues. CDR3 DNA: TGTGCCAGCAGCCCGACAGGGGGAGCGTGGTACTATGGCTACACCTTC. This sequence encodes CASSPTGGAWYYGYTF.

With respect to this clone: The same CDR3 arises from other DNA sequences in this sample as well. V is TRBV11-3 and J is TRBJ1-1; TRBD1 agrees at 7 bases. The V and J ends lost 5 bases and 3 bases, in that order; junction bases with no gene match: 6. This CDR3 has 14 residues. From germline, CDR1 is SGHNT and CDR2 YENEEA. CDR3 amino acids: CASSPRDSYTEAFF. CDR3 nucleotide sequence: TGTGCCAGCAGCCCGCGGGACAGTTACACTGAAGCTTTCTTT.

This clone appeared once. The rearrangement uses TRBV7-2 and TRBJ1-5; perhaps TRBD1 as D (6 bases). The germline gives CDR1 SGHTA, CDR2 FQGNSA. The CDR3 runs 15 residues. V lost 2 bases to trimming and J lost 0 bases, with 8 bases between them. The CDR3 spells CASSLYRDSNQPQHF. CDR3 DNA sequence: TGTGCCAGCAGCTTATACAGGGATAGCAATCAGCCCCAGCATTTT.

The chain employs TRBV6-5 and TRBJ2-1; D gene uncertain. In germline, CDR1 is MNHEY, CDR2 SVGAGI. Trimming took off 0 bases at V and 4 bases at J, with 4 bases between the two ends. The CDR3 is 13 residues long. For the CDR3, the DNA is TGTGCCAGCAGTTACTCAGCTTACAATGAGCAGTTCTTC. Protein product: CASSYSAYNEQFF.

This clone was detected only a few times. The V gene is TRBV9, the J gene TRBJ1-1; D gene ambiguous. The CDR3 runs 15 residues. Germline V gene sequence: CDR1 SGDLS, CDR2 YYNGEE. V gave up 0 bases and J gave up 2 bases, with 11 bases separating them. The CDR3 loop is CASSVGGNRNTEAFF. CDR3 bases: TGTGCCAGCAGCGTAGGAGGGAACAGAAACACTGAAGCTTTCTTT. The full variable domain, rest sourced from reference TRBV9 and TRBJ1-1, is DSGVTQTPKHLITATGQRVTLRCSPRSGDLSVYWYQQSLDQGLQFLIQYYNGEERAKGNILERFSAQQFPDLHSELNLSSLELGDSALYFCASSVGGNRNTEAFFGQGTRLTVV.

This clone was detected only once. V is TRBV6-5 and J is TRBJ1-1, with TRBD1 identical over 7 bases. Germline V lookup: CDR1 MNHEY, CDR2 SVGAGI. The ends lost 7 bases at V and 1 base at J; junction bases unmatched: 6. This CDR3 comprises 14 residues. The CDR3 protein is CASNSGTANTEAFF. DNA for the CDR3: TGTGCCAGCAATTCCGGGACAGCGAACACTGAAGCTTTCTTT.

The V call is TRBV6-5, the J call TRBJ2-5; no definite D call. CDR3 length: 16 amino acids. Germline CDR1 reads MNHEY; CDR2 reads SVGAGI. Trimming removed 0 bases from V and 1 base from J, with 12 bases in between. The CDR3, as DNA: TGTGCCAGCAGTTACTCGGGCATTGCCTCCCAAGAGACCCAGTACTTC. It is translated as CASSYSGIASQETQYF.

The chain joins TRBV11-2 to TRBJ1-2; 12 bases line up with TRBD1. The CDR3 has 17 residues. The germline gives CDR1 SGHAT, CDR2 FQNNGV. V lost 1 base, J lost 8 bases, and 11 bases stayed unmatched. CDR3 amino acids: CASSLGGLGDRGRGYTF. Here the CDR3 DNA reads TGTGCCAGCAGCTTAGGAGGCTTGGGGGACAGGGGGCGAGGCTACACCTTC.

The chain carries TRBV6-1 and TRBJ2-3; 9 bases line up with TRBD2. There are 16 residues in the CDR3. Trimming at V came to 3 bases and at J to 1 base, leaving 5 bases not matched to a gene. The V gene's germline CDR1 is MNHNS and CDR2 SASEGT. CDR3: CASSEAGGPGTDTQYF. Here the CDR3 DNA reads TGTGCCAGCAGTGAGGCGGGAGGGCCCGGCACAGATACGCAGTATTTT.

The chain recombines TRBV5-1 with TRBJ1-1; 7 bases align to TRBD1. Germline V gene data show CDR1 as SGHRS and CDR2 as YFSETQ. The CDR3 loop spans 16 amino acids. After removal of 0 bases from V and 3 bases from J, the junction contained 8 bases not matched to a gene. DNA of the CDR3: TGCGCCAGCAGCTTGGGACAGGGTCGTATGTACACTGAAGCTTTCTTT. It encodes CASSLGQGRMYTEAFF.

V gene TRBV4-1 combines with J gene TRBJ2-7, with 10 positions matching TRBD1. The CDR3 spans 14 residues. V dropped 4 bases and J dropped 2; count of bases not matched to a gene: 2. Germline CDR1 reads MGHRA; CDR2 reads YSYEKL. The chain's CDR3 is CASSPGTGAYEQYF. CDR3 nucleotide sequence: TGCGCCAGCAGCCCCGGGACAGGGGCCTACGAGCAGTACTTC.

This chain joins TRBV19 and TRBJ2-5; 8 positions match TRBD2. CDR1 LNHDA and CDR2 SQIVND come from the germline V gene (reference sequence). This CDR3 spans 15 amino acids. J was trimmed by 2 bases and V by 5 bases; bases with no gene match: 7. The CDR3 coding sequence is TGTGCCAGTAGTTTACAAGCGGGGGTTCAAGAGACCCAGTACTTC. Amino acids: CASSLQAGVQETQYF.

CDR3 in DNA: TGTGCCAGCAGACGGCAGGGGATTACCTACGAGCAGTACTTC. Translation gives CASRRQGITYEQYF. V gene TRBV27 combines with J gene TRBJ2-7; tentative D call: TRBD1 (6 bases). Germline values: CDR1 MNHEY, CDR2 SMNVEV (reference sequence). There are 14 residues in the CDR3. The V gene lost 6 bases and the J gene lost 2 bases, with 14 bases spanning the gap.

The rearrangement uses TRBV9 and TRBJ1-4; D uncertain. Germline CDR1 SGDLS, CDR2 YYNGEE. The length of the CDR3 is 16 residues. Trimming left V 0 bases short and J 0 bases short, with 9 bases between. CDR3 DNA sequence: TGTGCCAGCAGCGTAGGTAACATCGCAACTAATGAAAAACTGTTTTTT. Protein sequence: CASSVGNIATNEKLFF.